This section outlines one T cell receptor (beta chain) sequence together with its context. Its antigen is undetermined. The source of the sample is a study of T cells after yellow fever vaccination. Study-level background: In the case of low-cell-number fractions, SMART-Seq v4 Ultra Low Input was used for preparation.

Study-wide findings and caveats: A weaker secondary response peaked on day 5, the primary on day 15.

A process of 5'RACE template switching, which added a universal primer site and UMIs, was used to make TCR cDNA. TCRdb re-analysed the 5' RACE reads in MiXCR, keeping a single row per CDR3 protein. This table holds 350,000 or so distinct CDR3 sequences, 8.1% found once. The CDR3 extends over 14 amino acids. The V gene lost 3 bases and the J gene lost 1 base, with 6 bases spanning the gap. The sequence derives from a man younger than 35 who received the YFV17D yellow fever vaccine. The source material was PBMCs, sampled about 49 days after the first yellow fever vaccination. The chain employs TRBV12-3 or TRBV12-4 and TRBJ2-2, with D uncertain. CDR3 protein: CASSLRRNTGELFF. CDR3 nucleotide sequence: TGTGCCAGCAGTTTGAGGCGGAACACCGGGGAGCTGTTTTTT.